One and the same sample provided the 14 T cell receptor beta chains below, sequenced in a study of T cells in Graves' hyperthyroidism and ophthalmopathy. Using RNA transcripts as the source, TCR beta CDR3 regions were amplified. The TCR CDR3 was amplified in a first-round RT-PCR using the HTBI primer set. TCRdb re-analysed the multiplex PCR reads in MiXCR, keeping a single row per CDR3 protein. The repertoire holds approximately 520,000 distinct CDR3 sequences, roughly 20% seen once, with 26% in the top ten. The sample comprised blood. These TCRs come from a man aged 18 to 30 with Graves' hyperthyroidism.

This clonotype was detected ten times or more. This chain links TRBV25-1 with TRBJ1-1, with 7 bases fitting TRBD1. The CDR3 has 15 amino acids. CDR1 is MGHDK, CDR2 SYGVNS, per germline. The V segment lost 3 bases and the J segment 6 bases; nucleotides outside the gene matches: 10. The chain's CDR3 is CASSDRTGWGAEAFF. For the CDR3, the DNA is TGTGCCAGCAGTGATAGGACAGGCTGGGGCGCTGAAGCTTTCTTT.

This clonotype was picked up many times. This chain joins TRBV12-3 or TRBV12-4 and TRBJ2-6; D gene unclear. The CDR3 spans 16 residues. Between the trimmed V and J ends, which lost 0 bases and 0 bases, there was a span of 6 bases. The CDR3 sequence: CASSLAASSGANVLTF. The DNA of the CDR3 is TGTGCCAGCAGTTTAGCCGCGAGCTCTGGGGCCAACGTCCTGACTTTC.

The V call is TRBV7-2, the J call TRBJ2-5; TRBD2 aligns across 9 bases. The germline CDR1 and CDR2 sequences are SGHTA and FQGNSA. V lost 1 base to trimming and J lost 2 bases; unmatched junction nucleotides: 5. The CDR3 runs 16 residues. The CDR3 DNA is TGTGCCAGCAGCTTAGGTTCTAGCGGGAAACAAGAGACCCAGTACTTC. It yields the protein CASSLGSSGKQETQYF.

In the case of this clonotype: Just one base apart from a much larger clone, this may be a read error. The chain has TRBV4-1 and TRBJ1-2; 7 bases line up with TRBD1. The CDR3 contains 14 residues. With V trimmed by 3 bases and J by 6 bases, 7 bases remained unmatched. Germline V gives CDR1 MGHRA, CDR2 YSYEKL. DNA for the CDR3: TGCGCCAGCAGCCACCAGACAGGGACTAATGGCTACACCTTC. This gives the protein CASSHQTGTNGYTF.

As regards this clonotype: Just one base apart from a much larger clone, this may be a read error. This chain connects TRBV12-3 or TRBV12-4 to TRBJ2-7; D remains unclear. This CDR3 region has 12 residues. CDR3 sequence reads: CASTLHHYEQYF. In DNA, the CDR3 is TGTGCCAGCACTTTACACCACTACGAGCAGTACTTC.

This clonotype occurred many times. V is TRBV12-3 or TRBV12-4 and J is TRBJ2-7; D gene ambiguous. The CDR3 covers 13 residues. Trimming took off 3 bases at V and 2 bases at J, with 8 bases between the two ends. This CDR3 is CASSLRKTYEQYF. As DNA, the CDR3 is TGTGCCAGCAGTTTGCGCAAGACCTACGAGCAGTACTTC.

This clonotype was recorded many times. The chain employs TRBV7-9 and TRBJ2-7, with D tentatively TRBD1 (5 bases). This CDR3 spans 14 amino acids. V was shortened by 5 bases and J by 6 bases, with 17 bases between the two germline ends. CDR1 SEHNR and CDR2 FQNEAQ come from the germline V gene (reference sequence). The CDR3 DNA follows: TGTGCCAGCAGCCAAGATGGGGCCGGCTCCGAGCAGTACTTC. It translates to CASSQDGAGSEQYF.

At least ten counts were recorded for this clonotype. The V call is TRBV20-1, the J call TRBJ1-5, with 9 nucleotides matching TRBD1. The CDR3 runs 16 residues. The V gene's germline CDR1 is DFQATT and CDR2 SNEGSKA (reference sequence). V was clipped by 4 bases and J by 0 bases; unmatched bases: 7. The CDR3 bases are TGCAGTGCTACGGACAGGGGTAAGGGTAGCAATCAGCCCCAGCATTTT. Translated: CSATDRGKGSNQPQHF.

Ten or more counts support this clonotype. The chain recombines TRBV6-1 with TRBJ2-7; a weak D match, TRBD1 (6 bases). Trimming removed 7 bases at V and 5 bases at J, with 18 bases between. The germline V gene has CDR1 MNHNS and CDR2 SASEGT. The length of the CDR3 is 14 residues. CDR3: CASTREAGVDEQYF. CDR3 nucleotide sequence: TGTGCCAGCACCCGAGAGGCAGGGGTGGACGAGCAGTACTTC.

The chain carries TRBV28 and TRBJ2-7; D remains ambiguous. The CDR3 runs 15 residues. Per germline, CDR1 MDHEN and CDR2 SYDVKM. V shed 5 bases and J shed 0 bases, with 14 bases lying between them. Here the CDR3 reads CASSTPGLPSYEQYF. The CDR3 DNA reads TGTGCCAGCAGTACCCCGGGTTTACCCTCCTACGAGCAGTACTTC.

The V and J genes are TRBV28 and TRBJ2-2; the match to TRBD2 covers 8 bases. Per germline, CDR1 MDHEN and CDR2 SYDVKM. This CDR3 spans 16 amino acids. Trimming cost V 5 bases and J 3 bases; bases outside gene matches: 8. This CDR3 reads CASSQGTGGDTGELFF. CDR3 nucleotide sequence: TGTGCCAGCAGTCAGGGGACCGGGGGGGACACCGGGGAGCTGTTTTTT.

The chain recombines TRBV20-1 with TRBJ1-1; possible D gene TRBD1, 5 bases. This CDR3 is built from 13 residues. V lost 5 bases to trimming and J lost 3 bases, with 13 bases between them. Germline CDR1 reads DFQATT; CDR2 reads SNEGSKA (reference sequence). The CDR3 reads CSAVQGLDTEAFF. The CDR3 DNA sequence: TGCAGTGCTGTTCAGGGCCTGGACACTGAAGCTTTCTTT.

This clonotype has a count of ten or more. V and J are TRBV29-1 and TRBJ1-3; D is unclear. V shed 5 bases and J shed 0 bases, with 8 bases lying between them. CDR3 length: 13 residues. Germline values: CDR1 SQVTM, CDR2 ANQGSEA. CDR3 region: CSVTPSSGNTIYF. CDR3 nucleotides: TGCAGCGTTACTCCGAGCTCTGGAAACACCATATATTTT.

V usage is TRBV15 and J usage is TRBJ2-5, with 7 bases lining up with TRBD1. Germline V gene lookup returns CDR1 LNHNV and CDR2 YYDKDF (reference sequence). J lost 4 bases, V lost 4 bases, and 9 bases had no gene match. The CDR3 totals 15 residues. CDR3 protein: CATSKLPQGRETQYF. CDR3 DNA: TGTGCCACCAGCAAACTACCACAGGGGAGAGAGACCCAGTACTTC.